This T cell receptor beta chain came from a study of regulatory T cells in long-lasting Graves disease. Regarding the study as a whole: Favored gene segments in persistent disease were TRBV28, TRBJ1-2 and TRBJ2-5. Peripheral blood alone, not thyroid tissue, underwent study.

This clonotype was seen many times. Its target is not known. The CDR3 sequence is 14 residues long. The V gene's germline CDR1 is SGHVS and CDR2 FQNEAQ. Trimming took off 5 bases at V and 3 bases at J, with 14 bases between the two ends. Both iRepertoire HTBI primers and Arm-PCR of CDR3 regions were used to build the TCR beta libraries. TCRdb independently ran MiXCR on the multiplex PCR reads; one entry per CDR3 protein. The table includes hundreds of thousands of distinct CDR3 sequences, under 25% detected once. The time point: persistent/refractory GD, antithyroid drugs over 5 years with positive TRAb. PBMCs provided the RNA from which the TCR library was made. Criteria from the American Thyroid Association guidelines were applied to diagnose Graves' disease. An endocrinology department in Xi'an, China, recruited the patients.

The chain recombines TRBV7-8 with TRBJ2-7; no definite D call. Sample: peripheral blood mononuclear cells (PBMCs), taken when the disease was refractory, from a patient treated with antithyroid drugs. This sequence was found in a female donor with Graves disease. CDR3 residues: CASSPPGFHYEQYF. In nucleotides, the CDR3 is TGTGCCAGCAGCCCCCCCGGCTTTCACTACGAGCAGTACTTC.